The sequence of this T cell receptor (beta chain) was determined in a study of monozygotic twins with cystic fibrosis. Findings and limits, study-wide: Unrelated CF individuals shared fewer identical clonotypes than monozygotic CF twins. No link emerged between shared CDR3 counts and age, concordance or severity.

The CDR3 contains 18 residues. V lost 3 bases and J lost 6; bases outside the gene matches: 12. Germline CDR1 reads SNHLY; CDR2 reads FYNNEI. This clone was observed once. Its antigen is still unknown. Assay used: immunoSEQ multiplex PCR; TCRdb lists only in-frame clones, some missing. The sample holds about 24,000 clones, around 93% seen once. The gene calls are TRBV2 and TRBJ2-2; 11 bases agree with TRBD1. The source is a girl aged 2 to 9 with cystic fibrosis. Sequencing used blood. The CDR3 bases are TGTGCCAGCAGTGAGACTTTATTCGGGACAGGGGGAGCCGGGGAGCTGTTTTTT. The encoded protein is CASSETLFGTGGAGELFF. The full variable domain, with the rest looked up from reference TRBV2 and TRBJ2-2, is EPEVTQTPSHQVTQMGQEVILRCVPISNHLYFYWYRQILGQKVEFLVSFYNNEISEKSEIFDDQFSVERPDGSNFTLKIRSTKLEDSAMYFCASSETLFGTGGAGELFFGEGSRLTVL.